The rows below give T cell receptor beta chains drawn from one sample of a study of blood T cells in healthy people across ages. TCRdb re-analysed the 5' RACE reads in MiXCR, keeping a single row per CDR3 protein. The sample contains 790,000 or so distinct CDR3 sequences, roughly three fifths of which appear only once. The sequenced sample consisted of blood. The receptors derive from a man aged 40-49 years in good health. CDR3s include the opening cysteine and the closing phenylalanine or tryptophan. Fields, in order: CDR3 DNA, CDR3 protein, clone size, J gene, D gene, V gene. D genes are given only for firm matches. Only part of the rows carry a size: once, few, many, or a class if the clone is expanded.

CDR3nt: TGTGCCAGCAGCCCTGGACCTCGTTCCTACGTGCAGTACTTC
CDR3aa: CASSPGPRSYVQYF
abundance: NA
j_gene: TRBJ2-7
d_gene: NA
v_gene: TRBV7-2

CDR3nt: TGTGCCAGCAGCTTAGAGGCGGAAGGGCAAGAGACCCAGTACTTC
CDR3aa: CASSLEAEGQETQYF
abundance: NA
j_gene: TRBJ2-5
d_gene: NA
v_gene: TRBV11-3

CDR3nt: TGTGCCACCAGTGCTTGGGGGCGAGGGGAGACCCAGTACTTC
CDR3aa: CATSAWGRGETQYF
abundance: NA
j_gene: TRBJ2-5
d_gene: NA
v_gene: TRBV24-1

CDR3nt: TGTGCCAGCAGCTTAGGCCGGCTAGCGGGAGGGAGCTCCTACAATGAGCAGTTCTTC
CDR3aa: CASSLGRLAGGSSYNEQFF
abundance: NA
j_gene: TRBJ2-1
d_gene: TRBD2
v_gene: TRBV7-3

CDR3nt: TGTGCCAGCAGTGGCAGAGGTAATTCACCCCTCCACTTT
CDR3aa: CASSGRGNSPLHF
abundance: NA
j_gene: TRBJ1-6
d_gene: NA
v_gene: TRBV25-1

CDR3nt: TGTGCCAGCAGCACGGTCCCGTCCCTAGCGGGGGTCCAAGAGACCCAGTACTTC
CDR3aa: CASSTVPSLAGVQETQYF
abundance: many
j_gene: TRBJ2-5
d_gene: TRBD2
v_gene: TRBV9

CDR3nt: TGTGCCAGCAGCCCACAGGGGATCGGCTCCTACGAGCAGTACTTC
CDR3aa: CASSPQGIGSYEQYF
abundance: NA
j_gene: TRBJ2-7
d_gene: TRBD1
v_gene: TRBV6-5

CDR3nt: TGTGCCAGCAGCAATCAAGGGAACCAAGAGACCCAGTACTTC
CDR3aa: CASSNQGNQETQYF
abundance: few
j_gene: TRBJ2-5
d_gene: NA
v_gene: TRBV12-3/TRBV12-4

CDR3nt: TGTGCCAGCAGGTCTGATATACAGGGGGCTGTCTACGAGCAGTACTTC
CDR3aa: CASRSDIQGAVYEQYF
abundance: once
j_gene: TRBJ2-7
d_gene: TRBD1
v_gene: TRBV28

CDR3nt: TGTGCCACCAAAAGTACCAAAGGTTACCAAGAGACCCAGTACTTC
CDR3aa: CATKSTKGYQETQYF
abundance: NA
j_gene: TRBJ2-5
d_gene: NA
v_gene: TRBV11-2

CDR3nt: TGTGCCAGCAGTTTATTCAAGGCGAACTATGGCTACACCTTC
CDR3aa: CASSLFKANYGYTF
abundance: few
j_gene: TRBJ1-2
d_gene: NA
v_gene: TRBV27

CDR3nt: TGTGCCAGCAGCTTAGGAAGTACTAGGGAGTTCTTC
CDR3aa: CASSLGSTREFF
abundance: NA
j_gene: TRBJ2-1
d_gene: NA
v_gene: TRBV11-2

CDR3nt: TGCGCCAGCAGCTTGTTTGGCAGGGGCTATGGCTACACCTTC
CDR3aa: CASSLFGRGYGYTF
abundance: NA
j_gene: TRBJ1-2
d_gene: NA
v_gene: TRBV5-1

CDR3nt: TGTGCCAGCAGCGTAAGGGGCAGGGCGTCTCAAAAAGAGACCCAGTACTTC
CDR3aa: CASSVRGRASQKETQYF
abundance: few
j_gene: TRBJ2-5
d_gene: NA
v_gene: TRBV2

CDR3nt: TGTGCCAGCAGCCAGCGGGGGGTGAGCACAGATACGCAGTATTTT
CDR3aa: CASSQRGVSTDTQYF
abundance: NA
j_gene: TRBJ2-3
d_gene: TRBD2
v_gene: TRBV4-2

CDR3nt: TGTGCCAGCAGCCAAGATTTCCGAGCCGGGACAGGGGTAGAGACCCAGTACTTC
CDR3aa: CASSQDFRAGTGVETQYF
abundance: few
j_gene: TRBJ2-5
d_gene: TRBD1
v_gene: TRBV4-2

CDR3nt: TGCGCCAGCAAAAGCGGGACAATATACAATGAGCAGTTCTTC
CDR3aa: CASKSGTIYNEQFF
abundance: NA
j_gene: TRBJ2-1
d_gene: NA
v_gene: TRBV10-1

CDR3nt: TGTGCCAGCAGCCGTTCGGGGGGCAATGAGCAGTTCTTC
CDR3aa: CASSRSGGNEQFF
abundance: few
j_gene: TRBJ2-1
d_gene: TRBD2
v_gene: TRBV7-2

CDR3nt: TGTGCCAGCAGGCCGGGGGGCGCGGGCTATGGCTACACCTTC
CDR3aa: CASRPGGAGYGYTF
abundance: few
j_gene: TRBJ1-2
d_gene: NA
v_gene: TRBV12-3/TRBV12-4

CDR3nt: TGTGCCAGCAGCCCGTGGGGGACAGGGGGCATCCTTAACTATGGCTACACCTTC
CDR3aa: CASSPWGTGGILNYGYTF
abundance: NA
j_gene: TRBJ1-2
d_gene: TRBD1
v_gene: TRBV5-6

CDR3nt: TGTGCCAGCAGTTTCGACAGACTCAATAAGCAGTCCTTC
CDR3aa: CASSFDRLNKQSF
abundance: NA
j_gene: TRBJ2-1
d_gene: NA
v_gene: TRBV12-3/TRBV12-4

CDR3nt: TGTGCCACTTACAATGAGCAGTTCTTC
CDR3aa: CATYNEQFF
abundance: few
j_gene: TRBJ2-1
d_gene: NA
v_gene: TRBV2

CDR3nt: TGTGCCAGCAGTGAAGGGAGATCTACTTTGTCAATGGATACGCAGTATTTT
CDR3aa: CASSEGRSTLSMDTQYF
abundance: few
j_gene: TRBJ2-3
d_gene: NA
v_gene: TRBV25-1

CDR3nt: TGTGCCAGCAGCGTGACTAGCGGGGGGCTTAGCACAGATACGCAGTATTTT
CDR3aa: CASSVTSGGLSTDTQYF
abundance: once
j_gene: TRBJ2-3
d_gene: TRBD2
v_gene: TRBV9

CDR3nt: TGCAGCGTTGATCCGGGACTAGCGGGAGCCCTTGGCTCCTACAATGAGCAGTTCTTC
CDR3aa: CSVDPGLAGALGSYNEQFF
abundance: NA
j_gene: TRBJ2-1
d_gene: TRBD2
v_gene: TRBV29-1

CDR3nt: TGTGCCAGTAGTATCCTAGCCGGAAACTACAATGAGCAGTTCTTC
CDR3aa: CASSILAGNYNEQFF
abundance: NA
j_gene: TRBJ2-1
d_gene: NA
v_gene: TRBV19

CDR3nt: TGTGCCAGCAGAACCCTACTATCGGAGCAGTACTTC
CDR3aa: CASRTLLSEQYF
abundance: NA
j_gene: TRBJ2-7
d_gene: NA
v_gene: TRBV27

CDR3nt: TGCAGCGTTGCAGCCTCCCCGGGGGAGCAGTACTTC
CDR3aa: CSVAASPGEQYF
abundance: many
j_gene: TRBJ2-7
d_gene: NA
v_gene: TRBV29-1

CDR3nt: TGCAGCGTTTCGCAACAGGGCGGTGAAAAACTGTTTTTT
CDR3aa: CSVSQQGGEKLFF
abundance: NA
j_gene: TRBJ1-4
d_gene: NA
v_gene: TRBV29-1